One and the same sample provided the 13 T cell receptor beta chains below, sequenced in a study of blood T cells in healthy people across ages (dated by TCRdb to the mid-2010s). Library method: 5' RACE. Sequencing relied on an Illumina HiSeq 2500. A second roughly 6 to 12 cycle PCR used a sample-barcoded 5' primer and a J-beta primer mix. The public reads were run again by TCRdb, first through fastp at Q25 and then through MiXCR, and only productive beta chains were kept. Each CDR3 protein appears once, grouped with its most common genes and DNA. The sample table lists fewer than 900,000 distinct CDR3 sequences, roughly 50% of them with a count of one. The top ten clonotypes cover roughly 34% of the sample. The sample comprised blood. These receptors were taken from a woman aged 60-75 years in good health.

The gene calls are TRBV14 and TRBJ2-1; 11 bases agree with TRBD2. This CDR3 spans 16 amino acids. Per the germline V gene, CDR1 is SGHDN and CDR2 is FVKESK. Trimming took 5 bases from V and 5 from J; bases not matched to a gene: 8. CDR3 sequence (DNA): TGTGCCAGCAGCGGGCGGGGGACTAGCGGAAACAATGAGCAGTTCTTC. Amino acids: CASSGRGTSGNNEQFF.

The chain uses TRBV7-2 and TRBJ1-6; D is possibly TRBD1 (5 bases). Germline CDR1 is SGHTA and CDR2 is FQGNSA. There are 15 residues in the CDR3. V shed 4 bases and J shed 10 bases, with 17 bases lying between them. CDR3 amino acids: CASSSGWGGGSPLHF. The CDR3 nucleotides read TGTGCCAGCAGCTCGGGGTGGGGGGGAGGCTCACCCCTCCACTTT.

This clonotype appeared a few times. The chain has TRBV6-1 and TRBJ2-5, with a tentative D call TRBD1 (5 bases). In germline, CDR1 is MNHNS, CDR2 SASEGT. CDR3 length equals 14 residues. V lost 6 bases and J lost 0, with 11 bases in between. Here the CDR3 DNA reads TGTGCCAGCAGAGCAGGGTGGTACCAAGAGACCCAGTACTTC. Protein product: CASRAGWYQETQYF.

The V and J genes are TRBV28 and TRBJ1-4; TRBD1 aligns across 8 bases. Germline loops: CDR1 MDHEN, CDR2 SYDVKM. The V and J ends lost 4 bases and 0 bases, in that order; junction bases with no gene match: 13. The CDR3 sequence is 19 residues long. DNA for the CDR3: TGTGCCAGCAGTTACCCAACGGGACAGGAACTCGCAACTAATGAAAAACTGTTTTTT. Translating it yields CASSYPTGQELATNEKLFF.

This clonotype was found a few times. V is TRBV20-1 and J is TRBJ1-2, with D tentatively TRBD1 (6 bases). V lost 3 bases and J 4 bases, leaving 15 bases between the germline ends. In germline, CDR1 is DFQATT, CDR2 SNEGSKA (reference sequence). CDR3 size: 14 residues. The CDR3 DNA sequence: TGCAGTGCTAGTCCAGACAGGACCCCCTATGGCTACACCTTC. Translation gives CSASPDRTPYGYTF.

The gene calls are TRBV27 and TRBJ1-2; D might be TRBD1 (5 bases). This CDR3 is 15 amino acids long. Trimming cost V 5 bases and J 2 bases, with 15 bases left between them. CDR1 and CDR2 from the germline V gene are MNHEY and SMNVEV (reference sequence). The CDR3 region has the DNA TGTGCCAGCAGTCCATCAGGGATGGGGAACTATGGCTACACCTTC. This translates into CASSPSGMGNYGYTF.

The chain recombines TRBV18 with TRBJ1-1, with D tentatively TRBD1 (6 bases). Trimming took off 0 bases at V and 3 bases at J, with 14 bases between the two ends. The germline V gene has CDR1 KGHSH and CDR2 LQKENI. The CDR3 loop spans 16 amino acids. CDR3 in DNA: TGTGCCAGCTCACCACCGACACAGGGTTGGTACACTGAAGCTTTCTTT. This translates into CASSPPTQGWYTEAFF. Full variable domain (missing parts from reference TRBV18 and TRBJ1-1): NAGVMQNPRHLVRRRGQEARLRCSPMKGHSHVYWYRQLPEEGLKFMVYLQKENIIDESGMPKERFSAEFPKEGPSILRIQQVVRGDSAAYFCASSPPTQGWYTEAFFGQGTRLTVV.

This clonotype occurred many times. At one end, the junction sequence differs from germline, possibly due to a read error. J is TRBJ2-7 and V is TRBV29-1; D unclear. This CDR3 contains 13 residues. CDR1 and CDR2 (germline): SQVTM, ANQGSEA. CDR3 region: CSVRAQSSHEQYF. For the CDR3, the DNA is TGCAGCGTCCGGGCCCAATCCTCCCACGAGCAGTACTTC.

The chain has TRBV20-1 and TRBJ2-2; D is undetermined. The CDR3 is made up of 14 amino acids. V dropped 5 bases and J dropped 1 base, with 11 bases sitting between them. The germline V gene has CDR1 DFQATT and CDR2 SNEGSKA (reference sequence). The CDR3 bases are TGCAGTGCTCCTCCCGAAGGGAACACCGGGGAGCTGTTTTTT. Amino acids: CSAPPEGNTGELFF.

This sequence joins TRBV6-6 and TRBJ2-2; D may be TRBD1 (6 bases). V was shortened by 6 bases and J by 2 bases, with 7 bases between the two germline ends. CDR3 length: 13 amino acids. The V gene's germline CDR1 is MNHNY and CDR2 SVGAGI (reference sequence). The CDR3 coding sequence is TGTGCCAGCAGGGACAGTAACACCGGGGAGCTGTTTTTT. Its translation is CASRDSNTGELFF.

The rearrangement links TRBV27 to TRBJ2-5; D not resolved. The CDR3 runs to 13 residues. The V end lost 6 bases, the J end lost 7 bases, and 15 bases lay between the germline ends. Germline V gives CDR1 MNHEY, CDR2 SMNVEV (reference sequence). CDR3 protein: CASRRPPQVTQYF. Here the CDR3 DNA reads TGTGCCAGCAGACGTCCCCCTCAGGTGACCCAGTACTTC.

The genes are TRBV3-1 and TRBJ2-1, with D unresolved. V was pared by 1 base and J by 3 bases, with 4 bases between. Germline V lookup: CDR1 LGHDT, CDR2 YNNKEL (reference sequence). The CDR3 is made up of 13 amino acids. CDR3 amino acids: CASSQGNYNEQFF. The CDR3 DNA reads TGTGCCAGCAGCCAAGGGAACTACAATGAGCAGTTCTTC.

The CDR3 protein is CASSLDSDRASTEAFF. The CDR3 coding sequence is TGCGCCAGCAGCTTGGACTCAGACAGGGCTAGCACTGAAGCTTTCTTT. This chain links TRBV5-1 with TRBJ1-1, with TRBD1 identical over 7 bases. Germline trimming cut 0 bases from V and 4 bases from J; bases unmatched to any gene: 9. This CDR3 is built from 16 residues. Germline values: CDR1 SGHRS, CDR2 YFSETQ.